The 17 T cell receptor beta chains presented below share a single source sample, sequenced in a study of blood T cell repertoires in COVID-19. Profiled with immunoSEQ multiplex PCR; TCRdb holds only in-frame clones, not every one. The sample has 110,000 or so clones; over 65% are singletons. Sample: peripheral blood. The receptors were sampled from a woman in her forties with acute or convalescent COVID-19.

V is TRBV7-9 and J is TRBJ2-4, with TRBD2 as a possible D gene (7 bases). The CDR3 has 18 amino acids. The ends were cut back, 1 base at V and 0 bases at J, with 16 bases in the middle. Per germline, CDR1 SEHNR and CDR2 FQNEAQ (reference sequence). The CDR3 sequence is CASSLVGGPTLAKNIQYF. In DNA, the CDR3 is TGTGCCAGCAGCTTAGTCGGGGGGCCCACCTTAGCCAAAAACATTCAGTACTTC.

The chain combines TRBV5-1 with TRBJ1-4; D gene ambiguous. The germline V gene encodes CDR1 SGHRS and CDR2 YFSETQ. This CDR3 has 13 residues. Trimming left V 4 bases short and J 7 bases short, with 11 bases between. CDR3 region: CASSPGLGEKLFF. CDR3 nucleotide sequence: TGCGCCAGCAGCCCGGGTCTAGGTGAAAAACTGTTTTTT.

The chain carries TRBV3-1 (or the pseudogene TRBV3-2) and TRBJ1-2; D possibly corresponds to TRBD1 (6 bases). Germline-derived CDR1 and CDR2 are LGHDT and YNNKEL (reference sequence). Trimming took off 1 base at V and 7 bases at J, with 13 bases between the two ends. The CDR3 length is 14 residues. This CDR3 is CASSQVNREGGYTF. The CDR3 bases are TGTGCCAGCAGCCAAGTAAACAGGGAGGGTGGCTACACCTTC.

This chain connects TRBV27 to TRBJ2-7; 7 positions agree with TRBD1. The junction had 10 bases not matched to a gene; V was cut back by 5 bases and J by 3 bases. Germline V lookup: CDR1 MNHEY, CDR2 SMNVEV (reference sequence). The CDR3 runs to 15 residues. CDR3 coding DNA: TGTGCCAGCAGTCCACCGGGACAGTTCGTCTACGAGCAGTACTTC. It encodes CASSPPGQFVYEQYF.

The rearrangement links TRBV11-3 to TRBJ2-3; TRBD2 matches at 13 bases. Germline assignment: CDR1 SGHNT and CDR2 YENEEA. Trimming took 5 bases from V and 1 from J; bases not matched to a gene: 3. The CDR3 consists of 16 residues. The CDR3 DNA follows: TGTGCCAGCAGCCACGGACTAGCGGGGGGCACAGATACGCAGTATTTT. Translating it yields CASSHGLAGGTDTQYF.

The chain joins TRBV10-3 to TRBJ2-7; 7 bases match TRBD1. Germline CDR1 is ENHRY and CDR2 is SYGVKD. This CDR3 has 14 amino acids. Trimming at V came to 8 bases and at J to 3 bases, leaving 10 bases not matched to a gene. The CDR3 bases are TGTGCCATCGCACGACGGGACAGACACTACGAGCAGTACTTC. Translated, it gives CAIARRDRHYEQYF.

This chain connects TRBV6-6 to TRBJ1-1; TRBD1 aligns across 8 bases. V was clipped by 6 bases and J by 6 bases; unmatched bases: 9. CDR1 and CDR2 (germline): MNHNY, SVGAGI (reference sequence). The CDR3 loop spans 14 amino acids. The CDR3 region is CASSLGQGSAEAFF. Here the CDR3 DNA reads TGTGCCAGCAGCCTCGGACAGGGATCGGCTGAAGCTTTCTTT.

The rearrangement joins TRBV23-1 to TRBJ2-1; 7 bases agree with TRBD2. TRBV23-1 is noted as an ORF with a role that remains uncertain. The CDR3 covers 15 residues. Trimming at V came to 7 bases and at J to 0 bases, leaving 6 bases not matched to a gene. The chain's CDR3 is CASIGTGGSYNEQFF. CDR3 DNA sequence: TGCGCCAGCATCGGTACGGGGGGCTCCTACAATGAGCAGTTCTTC.

The chain recombines TRBV2 with TRBJ2-1; TRBD1 agrees at 7 bases. Germline CDR1 reads SNHLY; CDR2 reads FYNNEI. V lost 7 bases and J lost 0; bases outside the gene matches: 6. The CDR3 contains 15 residues. CDR3 DNA: TGTGCCAGCAAAAAGACAGGGAACTCCTACAATGAGCAGTTCTTC. Translated: CASKKTGNSYNEQFF.

The chain combines TRBV4-1 with TRBJ2-7; 8 nucleotides align to TRBD2. The CDR3 covers 16 residues. The germline V gene has CDR1 MGHRA and CDR2 YSYEKL. Trimming took 4 bases from V and 2 from J; bases not matched to a gene: 10. The CDR3 sequence: CASSRSPGLDPYEQYF. The CDR3 bases are TGCGCCAGCAGCCGATCCCCGGGACTAGACCCCTACGAGCAGTACTTC.

V usage is TRBV29-1 and J usage is TRBJ1-2; 9 bases are a match to TRBD1. V was clipped by 3 bases and J by 8 bases; unmatched bases: 7. The V gene's germline CDR1 is SQVTM and CDR2 ANQGSEA. This CDR3 has 13 residues. The CDR3 nucleotides are TGCAGCGTTGAGCGGGACAGGGTTCGGGGCTACACCTTC. Its translation is CSVERDRVRGYTF.

V gene TRBV3-1 (or the pseudogene TRBV3-2) combines with J gene TRBJ2-1; the D is unclear. Trimming took 4 bases from V and 6 from J, leaving 4 bases between them. The CDR3 runs 11 residues. The germline CDR1 and CDR2 sequences are LGHDT and YNNKEL (reference sequence). CDR3 amino acids: CASSLSNEQFF. Written as DNA, the CDR3 is TGTGCCAGCAGCCTCTCCAATGAGCAGTTCTTC.

The V and J genes are TRBV9 and TRBJ1-1; tentative D call: TRBD1 (5 bases). The V gene's germline CDR1 is SGDLS and CDR2 YYNGEE. The length of the CDR3 is 16 residues. Trimming removed 0 bases from V and 8 bases from J, with 20 bases in between. As DNA, the CDR3 is TGTGCCAGCAGCGTAGATCTGATTACTAATCCAGGGGAAGCTTTCTTT. Amino acids: CASSVDLITNPGEAFF.

The V call is TRBV6-5, the J call TRBJ1-5, with D tentatively TRBD1 (6 bases). The CDR3 is made up of 15 amino acids. Trimming stripped 5 bases from V and 0 bases from J, with 11 bases between. Germline CDR1 is MNHEY and CDR2 is SVGAGI. In DNA form, the CDR3 reads TGTGCCAGCAGTCCAGGGGCTCCTAGCAATCAGCCCCAGCATTTT. Its translation is CASSPGAPSNQPQHF.

This chain joins TRBV29-1 and TRBJ1-1; a weak D match, TRBD1 (6 bases). V lost 4 bases and J lost 0, with 12 bases in between. The CDR3 covers 14 residues. Germline lookup yields CDR1 SQVTM and CDR2 ANQGSEA. This chain's CDR3 is CSVVRGAMNTEAFF. In DNA form, the CDR3 reads TGCAGCGTTGTTCGGGGGGCGATGAACACTGAAGCTTTCTTT.

The chain has TRBV4-1 and TRBJ1-4, with TRBD1 identical over 8 bases. The V and J ends lost 2 bases and 8 bases, in that order; junction bases with no gene match: 7. The CDR3 is made up of 15 amino acids. Germline-derived CDR1 and CDR2 are MGHRA and YSYEKL. The DNA for the CDR3 is TGCGCCAGCAGCCAAAGGGCCGGGACAGGAGAAAAACTGTTTTTT. Amino acid sequence: CASSQRAGTGEKLFF.

The rearrangement links TRBV5-1 to TRBJ2-2; 12 nucleotides align to TRBD2. This CDR3 is 14 amino acids long. Trimming cost V 6 bases and J 9 bases; bases outside gene matches: 6. CDR1 SGHRS and CDR2 YFSETQ come from the germline V gene. The CDR3 here is CASTKTSGSWELFF. DNA of the CDR3: TGCGCCAGCACTAAGACTAGCGGGAGCTGGGAGCTGTTTTTT.